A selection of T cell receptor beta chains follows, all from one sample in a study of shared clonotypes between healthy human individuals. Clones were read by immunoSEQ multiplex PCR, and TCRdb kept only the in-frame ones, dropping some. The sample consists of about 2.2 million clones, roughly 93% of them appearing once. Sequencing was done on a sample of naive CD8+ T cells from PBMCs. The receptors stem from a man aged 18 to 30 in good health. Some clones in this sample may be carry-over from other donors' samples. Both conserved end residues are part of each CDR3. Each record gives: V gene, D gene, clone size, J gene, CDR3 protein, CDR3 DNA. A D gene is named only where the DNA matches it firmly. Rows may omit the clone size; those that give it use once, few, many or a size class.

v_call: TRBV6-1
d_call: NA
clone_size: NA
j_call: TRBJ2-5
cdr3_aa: CASSEFTARRKETQYF
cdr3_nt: TGTGCCAGCAGTGAATTTACGGCTAGAAGGAAAGAGACCCAGTACTTC

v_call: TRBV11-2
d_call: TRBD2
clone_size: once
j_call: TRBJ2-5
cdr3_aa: CASSSIVASGRGYQETQYF
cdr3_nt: TGTGCCAGCAGCTCGATTGTGGCTAGCGGGAGGGGGTACCAAGAGACCCAGTACTTC

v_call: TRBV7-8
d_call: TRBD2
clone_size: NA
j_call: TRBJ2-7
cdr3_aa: CASSWGLAGGPLTKGYEQYF
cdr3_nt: TGTGCCAGCAGCTGGGGACTAGCGGGAGGGCCATTAACCAAAGGGTACGAGCAGTACTTC

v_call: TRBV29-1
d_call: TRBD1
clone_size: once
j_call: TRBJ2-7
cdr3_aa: CSTYSGGTGSEQYF
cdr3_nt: TGCAGCACCTATTCCGGGGGGACAGGGAGCGAGCAGTACTTC

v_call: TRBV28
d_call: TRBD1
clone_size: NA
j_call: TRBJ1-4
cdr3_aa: CASSPLGTGEEKLFF
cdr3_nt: TGTGCCAGCAGTCCATTAGGGACAGGGGAAGAAAAACTGTTTTTT

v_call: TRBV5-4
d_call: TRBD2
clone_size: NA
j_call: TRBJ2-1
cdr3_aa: CASSPSGGYNEQFF
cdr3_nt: TGTGCCAGCAGCCCCTCGGGGGGATACAATGAGCAGTTCTTC

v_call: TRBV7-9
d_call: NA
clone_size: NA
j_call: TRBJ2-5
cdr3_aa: CASSYPGKAQYF
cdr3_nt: TGTGCCAGCAGCTACCCCGGCAAGGCCCAGTACTTC

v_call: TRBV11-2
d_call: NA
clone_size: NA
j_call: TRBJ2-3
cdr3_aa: CASSLGVMDTDTQYF
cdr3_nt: TGTGCCAGCAGCTTGGGAGTAATGGACACAGATACGCAGTATTTT

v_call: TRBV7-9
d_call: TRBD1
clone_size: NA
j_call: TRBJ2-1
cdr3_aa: CASSLAVDRDNEQFF
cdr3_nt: TGTGCCAGCAGCTTAGCCGTCGACAGGGACAATGAGCAGTTCTTC

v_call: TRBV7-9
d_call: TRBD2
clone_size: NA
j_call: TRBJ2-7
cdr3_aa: CASSLARGSAAEQYF
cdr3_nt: TGTGCCAGCAGCTTAGCGCGGGGGAGTGCCGCCGAGCAGTACTTC

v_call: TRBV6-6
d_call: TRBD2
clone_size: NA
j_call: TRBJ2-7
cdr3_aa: CASSLGLAGISYEQYF
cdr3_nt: TGTGCCAGCAGTTTGGGACTAGCGGGTATCTCCTACGAGCAGTACTTC

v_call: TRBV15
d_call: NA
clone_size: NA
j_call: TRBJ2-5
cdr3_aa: CATSTSGPPETQYF
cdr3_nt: TGTGCCACCAGCACATCCGGGCCCCCAGAGACCCAGTACTTC

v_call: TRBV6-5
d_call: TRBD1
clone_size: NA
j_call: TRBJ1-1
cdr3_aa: CASSYRTGGTTEAFF
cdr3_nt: TGTGCCAGCAGTTATCGGACAGGGGGGACCACTGAAGCTTTCTTT

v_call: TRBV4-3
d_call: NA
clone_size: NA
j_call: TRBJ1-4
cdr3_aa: CASSQGTLRGEKLFF
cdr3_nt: TGCGCCAGCAGCCAAGGAACCCTCAGAGGAGAAAAACTGTTTTTT

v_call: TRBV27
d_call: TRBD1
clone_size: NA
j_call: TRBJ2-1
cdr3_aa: CASIKWATGSGEQFF
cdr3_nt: TGTGCCAGCATAAAATGGGCGACAGGGTCTGGTGAGCAGTTCTTC

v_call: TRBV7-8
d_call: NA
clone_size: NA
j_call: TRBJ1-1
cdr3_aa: CASSLANSRLLNTEAFF
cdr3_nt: TGTGCCAGCAGCTTGGCAAACTCAAGATTGCTGAACACTGAAGCTTTCTTT

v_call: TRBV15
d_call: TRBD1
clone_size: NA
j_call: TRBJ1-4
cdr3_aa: CATSGRQGGGEKLFF
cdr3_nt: TGTGCCACCAGCGGCAGACAGGGGGGAGGTGAAAAACTGTTTTTT

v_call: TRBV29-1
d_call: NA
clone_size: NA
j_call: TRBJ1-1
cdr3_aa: CSVERGGREAFF
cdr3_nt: TGCAGCGTTGAACGTGGAGGGAGGGAAGCTTTCTTT

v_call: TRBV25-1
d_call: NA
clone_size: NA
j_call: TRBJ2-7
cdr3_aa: CASSNAFEYEQYF
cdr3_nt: TGTGCCAGCAGTAATGCATTCGAATACGAGCAGTACTTC

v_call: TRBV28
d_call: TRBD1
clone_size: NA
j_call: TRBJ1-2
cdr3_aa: CASSTARQGSGYTF
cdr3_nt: TGTGCCAGCAGTACCGCCAGACAGGGAAGTGGCTACACCTTC

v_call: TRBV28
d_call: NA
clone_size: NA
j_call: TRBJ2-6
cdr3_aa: CAISSPREAGANVLTF
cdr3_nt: TGTGCCATCTCCTCCCCCAGGGAGGCTGGGGCCAACGTCCTGACTTTC

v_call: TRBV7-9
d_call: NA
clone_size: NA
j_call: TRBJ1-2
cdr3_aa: CASTPPGPGAGYTF
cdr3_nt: TGTGCCAGCACCCCCCCGGGTCCCGGGGCAGGCTACACCTTC

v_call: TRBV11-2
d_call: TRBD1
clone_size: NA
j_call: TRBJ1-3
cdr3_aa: CASSVDRGTGNTIYF
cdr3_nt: TGTGCCAGCAGCGTGGACAGGGGAACTGGAAACACCATATATTTT

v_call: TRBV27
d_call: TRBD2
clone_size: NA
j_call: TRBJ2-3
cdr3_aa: CASTWTSALTDTQYF
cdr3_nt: TGTGCCAGCACCTGGACTAGCGCTCTCACAGATACGCAGTATTTT

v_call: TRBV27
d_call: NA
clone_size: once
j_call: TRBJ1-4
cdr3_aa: CASSPLPPVVRPALATNEKLFF
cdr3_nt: TGTGCCAGCAGTCCCCTACCCCCAGTAGTCAGACCAGCTCTAGCAACTAATGAAAAACTGTTTTTT

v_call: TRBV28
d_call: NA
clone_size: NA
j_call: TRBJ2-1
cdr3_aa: CASSPEKGGPYEQFF
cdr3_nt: TGTGCCAGCAGTCCGGAAAAGGGTGGACCCTACGAGCAGTTCTTC

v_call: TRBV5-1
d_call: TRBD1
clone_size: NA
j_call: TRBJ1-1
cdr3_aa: CASSGWTGTNTEAFF
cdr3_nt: TGCGCCAGCAGCGGATGGACAGGGACCAACACTGAAGCTTTCTTT

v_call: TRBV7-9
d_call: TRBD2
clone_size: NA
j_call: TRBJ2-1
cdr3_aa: CASSLVAGADYNEQFF
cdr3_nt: TGTGCCAGCAGCTTAGTAGCGGGAGCCGACTACAATGAGCAGTTCTTC

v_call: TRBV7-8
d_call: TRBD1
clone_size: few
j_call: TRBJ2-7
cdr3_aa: CASSLGQGNEQYF
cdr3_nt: TGTGCCAGCAGCTTAGGACAGGGGAACGAGCAGTACTTC

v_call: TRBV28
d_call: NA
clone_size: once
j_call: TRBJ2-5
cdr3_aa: CASSFMGGGGETQYF
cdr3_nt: TGTGCCAGCAGTTTCATGGGGGGCGGAGGAGAGACCCAGTACTTC

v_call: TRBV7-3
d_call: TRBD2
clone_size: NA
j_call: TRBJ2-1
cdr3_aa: CASSQGLAGDEQFF
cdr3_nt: TGTGCCAGCAGCCAGGGACTAGCGGGAGATGAGCAGTTCTTC

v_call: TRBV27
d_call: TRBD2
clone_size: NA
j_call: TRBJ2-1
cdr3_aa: CASRQGLGVYNEQFF
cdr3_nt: TGTGCCAGCAGGCAGGGACTAGGGGTCTACAATGAGCAGTTCTTC

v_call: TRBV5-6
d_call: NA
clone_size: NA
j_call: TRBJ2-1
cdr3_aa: CASSSLTGRLGHEQFF
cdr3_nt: TGTGCCAGCAGCTCCCTGACAGGCCGATTAGGACATGAGCAGTTCTTC

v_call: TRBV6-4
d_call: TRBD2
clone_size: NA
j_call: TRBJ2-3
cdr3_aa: CASSDCLAGGSDTQYF
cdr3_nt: TGTGCCAGCAGTGACTGCCTTGCGGGAGGTTCAGATACGCAGTATTTT

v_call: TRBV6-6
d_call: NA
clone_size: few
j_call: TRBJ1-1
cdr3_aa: CASSYAGAAFF
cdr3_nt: TGTGCCAGCAGTTATGCAGGAGCAGCTTTCTTT

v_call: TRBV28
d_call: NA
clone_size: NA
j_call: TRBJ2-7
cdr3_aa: CASTTAGPGMRGDSSSYEQYF
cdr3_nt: TGTGCCAGCACCACCGCCGGACCGGGGATGAGGGGGGACAGTAGCTCCTACGAGCAGTACTTC